These T cell receptor beta chains were read from a single sample in a study of regulatory T cells in long-lasting Graves disease. Each CDR3 protein gets one entry after TCRdb re-called the multiplex PCR reads with MiXCR. This table has 400,000 to 500,000 distinct CDR3 sequences, roughly 15% appearing once. The sample also formed part of further work on T cells in Graves' hyperthyroidism and ophthalmopathy.

Sequenced material: peripheral blood mononuclear cells (PBMCs), taken at new diagnosis, from a patient treated with antithyroid drugs. The receptors derive from a woman under 30 with Graves disease. Both conserved end residues are part of each CDR3. A D gene is named only where the DNA matches it firmly. Clone sizes are given selectively: once, few, many, or a class where the clone is expanded.

clone_size j_call d_call v_call cdr3_aa cdr3_nt
few TRBJ2-7 - TRBV6-1 CASSEARREAEQYF TGTGCCAGCAGTGAAGCGCGGCGGGAAGCCGAGCAGTACTTC
many TRBJ1-1 - TRBV3-1 CASSQVKVPGAIMNTEAFF TGTGCCAGCAGCCAAGTAAAAGTTCCGGGAGCGATCATGAACACTGAAGCTTTCTTT
- TRBJ1-2 TRBD1 TRBV28 CASSSHTLDRGGGYTF TGTGCCAGCAGTTCCCATACCCTGGACAGGGGAGGAGGCTACACCTTC
- TRBJ2-5 TRBD1 TRBV5-1 CASSLTGTVVETQYF TGCGCCAGCAGCCTGACAGGGACGGTCGTAGAGACCCAGTACTTC
few TRBJ1-4 - TRBV5-8 CASSFAGLIHATNEKLFF TGTGCCAGCAGCTTCGCCGGGTTAATACACGCAACTAATGAAAAACTGTTTTTT
few TRBJ1-2 - TRBV7-8 CASSLSGESYGYTF TGTGCCAGCAGCTTATCAGGGGAATCCTATGGCTACACCTTC
- TRBJ2-2 TRBD2 TRBV7-2 CASSLNGRAGDGELFF TGTGCCAGCAGCTTAAACGGGAGGGCCGGGGACGGGGAGCTGTTTTTT
- TRBJ2-4 - TRBV6-2/TRBV6-3 CASSYSRVRLDF TGTGCCAGCAGTTACTCGAGGGTTCGGCTCGACTTC
many TRBJ2-3 - TRBV7-2 CASSLVGVGVTDTQYF TGTGCCAGCAGCTTAGTTGGAGTCGGGGTCACAGATACGCAGTATTTT
many TRBJ2-5 TRBD2 TRBV20-1 CSAVGREAIQKTQYF TGCAGTGCTGTCGGGCGGGAGGCAATCCAAAAGACCCAGTACTTC
many TRBJ2-1 TRBD2 TRBV28 CASSQGLAWGSYNEQFF TGTGCCAGCAGTCAGGGACTAGCCTGGGGCTCCTACAATGAGCAGTTCTTC
many TRBJ1-2 TRBD1 TRBV28 CASSLKGASYGYTF TGTGCCAGCAGTTTAAAGGGGGCCTCCTATGGCTACACCTTC
- TRBJ2-3 - TRBV24-1 CATSNRDSVATQYF TGTGCCACCTCCAACCGGGACTCCGTCGCTACGCAGTATTTT
few TRBJ2-7 - TRBV14 CASSQDWGSPYEQYF TGTGCCAGCAGCCAAGATTGGGGGAGCCCCTACGAGCAGTACTTC
many TRBJ2-5 TRBD1 TRBV7-8 CASSSPPYNGQEETQYF TGTGCCAGCAGCTCCCCGCCGTACAATGGACAGGAAGAGACCCAGTACTTC